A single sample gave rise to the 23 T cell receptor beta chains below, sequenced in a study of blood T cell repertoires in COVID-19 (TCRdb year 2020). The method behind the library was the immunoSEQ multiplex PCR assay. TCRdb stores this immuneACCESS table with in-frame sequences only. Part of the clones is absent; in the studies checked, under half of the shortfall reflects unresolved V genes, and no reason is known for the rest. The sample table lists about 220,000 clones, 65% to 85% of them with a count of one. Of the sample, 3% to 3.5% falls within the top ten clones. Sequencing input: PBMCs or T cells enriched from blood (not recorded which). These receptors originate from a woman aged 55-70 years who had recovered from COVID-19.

The CDR3 DNA follows: TGTGCCAGCTCACCGTTCCCGGACAGTAACTATGGCTACACCTTC. This sequence encodes CASSPFPDSNYGYTF. This chain links TRBV18 with TRBJ1-2, with D possibly TRBD1 on 6 matching bases. Germline CDR1 reads KGHSH; CDR2 reads LQKENI. V lost 3 bases to trimming and J lost 1 base, with 12 bases between them. This CDR3 is 15 amino acids long.

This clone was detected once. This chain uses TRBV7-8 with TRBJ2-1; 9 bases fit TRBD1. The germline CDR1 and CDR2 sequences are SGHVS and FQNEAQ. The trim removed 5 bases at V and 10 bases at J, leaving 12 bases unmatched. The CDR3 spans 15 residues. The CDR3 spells CASSPRTGALIEQFF. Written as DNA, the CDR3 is TGTGCCAGCAGCCCCCGGACAGGGGCCCTGATAGAGCAGTTCTTC.

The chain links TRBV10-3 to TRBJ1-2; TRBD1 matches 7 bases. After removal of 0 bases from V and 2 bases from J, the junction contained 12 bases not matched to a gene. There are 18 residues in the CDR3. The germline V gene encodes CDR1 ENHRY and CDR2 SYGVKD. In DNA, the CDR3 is TGTGCCATCAGTGAGTCGAACCGGACAGGCCTTAGAAACTATGGCTACACCTTC. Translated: CAISESNRTGLRNYGYTF.

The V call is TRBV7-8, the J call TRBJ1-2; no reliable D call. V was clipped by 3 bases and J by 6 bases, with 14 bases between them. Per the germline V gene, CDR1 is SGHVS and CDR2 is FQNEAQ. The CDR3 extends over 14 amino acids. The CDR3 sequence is CASSFGVYENGYTF. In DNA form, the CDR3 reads TGTGCCAGCAGCTTCGGGGTTTATGAGAATGGCTACACCTTC.

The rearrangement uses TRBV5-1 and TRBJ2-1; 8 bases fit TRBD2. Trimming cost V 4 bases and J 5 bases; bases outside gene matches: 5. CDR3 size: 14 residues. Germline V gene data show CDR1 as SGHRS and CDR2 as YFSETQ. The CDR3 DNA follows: TGCGCCAGCAGCCGAGAGCGGGGGAACAATGAGCAGTTCTTC. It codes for CASSRERGNNEQFF.

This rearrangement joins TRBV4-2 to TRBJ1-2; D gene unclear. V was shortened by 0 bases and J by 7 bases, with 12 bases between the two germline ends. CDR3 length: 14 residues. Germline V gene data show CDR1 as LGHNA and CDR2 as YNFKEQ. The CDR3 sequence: CASSQERGVGGYTF. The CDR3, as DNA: TGTGCCAGCAGCCAAGAACGGGGTGTTGGTGGCTACACCTTC.

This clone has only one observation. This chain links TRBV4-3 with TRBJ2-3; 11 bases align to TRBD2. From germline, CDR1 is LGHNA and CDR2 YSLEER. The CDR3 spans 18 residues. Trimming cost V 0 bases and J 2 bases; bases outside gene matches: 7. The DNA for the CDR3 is TGCGCCAGCAGCCAAGATCGTAGCGGGGGGGGTTTCACAGATACGCAGTATTTT. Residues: CASSQDRSGGGFTDTQYF.

CDR3 sequence (DNA): TGTGCCAGCAGGACGACTAGCGTCTACGAGCAGTACTTC. This codes for CASRTTSVYEQYF. The chain links TRBV12-3 or TRBV12-4 to TRBJ2-7; 8 nucleotides line up with TRBD2. The ends lost 6 bases at V and 3 bases at J; junction bases unmatched: 4. CDR3 size: 13 residues.

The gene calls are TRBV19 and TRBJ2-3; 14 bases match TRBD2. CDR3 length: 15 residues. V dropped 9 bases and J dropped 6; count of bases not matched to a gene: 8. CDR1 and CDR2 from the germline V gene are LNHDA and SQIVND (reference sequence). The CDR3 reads CASHSGTSGSDTQYF. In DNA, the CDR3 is TGTGCCAGCCACTCCGGGACTAGCGGGAGCGATACGCAGTATTTT.

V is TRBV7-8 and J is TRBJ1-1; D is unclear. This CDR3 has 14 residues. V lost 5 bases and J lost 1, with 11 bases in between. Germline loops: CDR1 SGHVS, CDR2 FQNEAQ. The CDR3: CASSAYVANTEAFF. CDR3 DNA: TGTGCCAGCAGCGCCTACGTTGCGAACACTGAAGCTTTCTTT. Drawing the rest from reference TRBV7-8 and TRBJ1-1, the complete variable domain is GAGVSQSPRYKVAKRGQDVALRCDPISGHVSLFWYQQALGQGPEFLTYFQNEAQLDKSGLPSDRFFAERPEGSVSTLKIQRTQQEDSAVYLCASSAYVANTEAFFGQGTRLTVV.

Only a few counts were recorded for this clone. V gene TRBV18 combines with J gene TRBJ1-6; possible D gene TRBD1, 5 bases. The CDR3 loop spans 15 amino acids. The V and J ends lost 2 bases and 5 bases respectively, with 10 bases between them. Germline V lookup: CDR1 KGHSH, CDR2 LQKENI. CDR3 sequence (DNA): TGTGCCAGCTCACCAGCAGGGCTAAATAATTCACCCCTCCACTTT. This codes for CASSPAGLNNSPLHF.

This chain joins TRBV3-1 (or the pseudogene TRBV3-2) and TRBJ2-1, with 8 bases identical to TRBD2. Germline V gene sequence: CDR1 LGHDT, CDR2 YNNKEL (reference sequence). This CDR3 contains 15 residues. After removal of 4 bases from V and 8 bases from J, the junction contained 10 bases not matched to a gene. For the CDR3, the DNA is TGTGCCAGCAGCCTACGGACGGGAGGGCCGCATGAGCAGTTCTTC. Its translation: CASSLRTGGPHEQFF.

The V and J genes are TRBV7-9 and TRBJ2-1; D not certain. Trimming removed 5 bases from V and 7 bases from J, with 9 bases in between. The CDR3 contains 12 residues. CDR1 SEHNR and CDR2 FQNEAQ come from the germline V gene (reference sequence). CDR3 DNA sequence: TGTGCCAGCAGCCCCCCAATGAATGAGCAGTTCTTC. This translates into CASSPPMNEQFF.

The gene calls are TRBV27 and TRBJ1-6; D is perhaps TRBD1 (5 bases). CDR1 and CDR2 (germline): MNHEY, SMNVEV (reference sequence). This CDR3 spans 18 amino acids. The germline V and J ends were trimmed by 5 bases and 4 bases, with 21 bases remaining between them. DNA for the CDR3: TGTGCCAGCAGTCTGTATACTACAGGATTCGATTATAATTCACCCCTCCACTTT. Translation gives CASSLYTTGFDYNSPLHF.

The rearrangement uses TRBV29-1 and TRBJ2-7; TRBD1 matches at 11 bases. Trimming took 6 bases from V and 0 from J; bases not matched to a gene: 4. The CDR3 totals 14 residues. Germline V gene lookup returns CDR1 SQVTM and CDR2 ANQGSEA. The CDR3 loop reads CSVTGTGGSYEQYF. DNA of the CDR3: TGCAGCGTGACCGGGACAGGGGGCTCCTACGAGCAGTACTTC.

The CDR3 DNA follows: TGTGCCAGCAGCAGACGCGGGGACCACGAGCAGTACTTC. Its protein is CASSRRGDHEQYF. The V call is TRBV9, the J call TRBJ2-7; weak D call: TRBD2 (6 bases). CDR1 SGDLS and CDR2 YYNGEE come from the germline V gene. Trimming removed 4 bases at V and 5 bases at J, with 13 bases between. CDR3 length equals 13 residues. The full variable domain, with the rest looked up from reference TRBV9 and TRBJ2-7, is DSGVTQTPKHLITATGQRVTLRCSPRSGDLSVYWYQQSLDQGLQFLIQYYNGEERAKGNILERFSAQQFPDLHSELNLSSLELGDSALYFCASSRRGDHEQYFGPGTRLTVT.

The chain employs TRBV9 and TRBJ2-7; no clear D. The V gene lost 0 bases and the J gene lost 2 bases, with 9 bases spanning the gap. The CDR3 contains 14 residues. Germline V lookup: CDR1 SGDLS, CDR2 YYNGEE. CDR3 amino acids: CASSVGGNPYEQYF. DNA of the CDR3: TGTGCCAGCAGCGTAGGAGGCAACCCCTACGAGCAGTACTTC.

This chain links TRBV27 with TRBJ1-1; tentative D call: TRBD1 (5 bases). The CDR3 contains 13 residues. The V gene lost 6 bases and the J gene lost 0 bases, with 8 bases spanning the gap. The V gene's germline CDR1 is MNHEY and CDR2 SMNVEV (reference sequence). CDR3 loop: CASRRGMNTEAFF. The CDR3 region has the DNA TGTGCCAGCAGACGGGGGATGAACACTGAAGCTTTCTTT.

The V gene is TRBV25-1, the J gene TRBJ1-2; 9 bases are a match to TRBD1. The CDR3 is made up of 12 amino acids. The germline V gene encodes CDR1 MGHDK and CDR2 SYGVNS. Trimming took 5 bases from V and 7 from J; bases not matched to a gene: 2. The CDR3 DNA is TGTGCCAGCAGTCAGGACAGGGGTGGCTACACCTTC. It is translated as CASSQDRGGYTF.

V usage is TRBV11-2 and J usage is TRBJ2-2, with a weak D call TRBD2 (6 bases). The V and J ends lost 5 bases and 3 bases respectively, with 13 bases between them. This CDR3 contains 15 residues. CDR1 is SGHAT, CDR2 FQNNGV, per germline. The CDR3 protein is CASSPARGDTGELFF. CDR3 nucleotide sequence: TGTGCCAGCAGCCCGGCGCGCGGGGACACCGGGGAGCTGTTTTTT.

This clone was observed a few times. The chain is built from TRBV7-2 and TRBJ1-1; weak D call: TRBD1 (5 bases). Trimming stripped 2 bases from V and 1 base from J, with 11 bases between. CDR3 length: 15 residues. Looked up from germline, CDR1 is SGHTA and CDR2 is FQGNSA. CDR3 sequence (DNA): TGTGCCAGCAGCTTAATGGGGACTGGGAACACTGAAGCTTTCTTT. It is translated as CASSLMGTGNTEAFF. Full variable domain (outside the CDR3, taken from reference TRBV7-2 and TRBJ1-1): GAGVSQSPSNKVTEKGKDVELRCDPISGHTALYWYRQSLGQGLEFLIYFQGNSAPDKSGLPSDRFSAERTGGSVSTLTIQRTQQEDSAVYLCASSLMGTGNTEAFFGQGTRLTVV.

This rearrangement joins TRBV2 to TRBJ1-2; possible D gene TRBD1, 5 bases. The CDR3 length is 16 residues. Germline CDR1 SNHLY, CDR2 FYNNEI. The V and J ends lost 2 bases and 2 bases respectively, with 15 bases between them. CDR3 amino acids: CASSETGLSSNYGYTF. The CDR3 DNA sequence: TGTGCCAGCAGTGAAACAGGCCTTTCATCGAACTATGGCTACACCTTC. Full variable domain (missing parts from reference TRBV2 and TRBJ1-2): EPEVTQTPSHQVTQMGQEVILRCVPISNHLYFYWYRQILGQKVEFLVSFYNNEISEKSEIFDDQFSVERPDGSNFTLKIRSTKLEDSAMYFCASSETGLSSNYGYTFGSGTRLTVV.

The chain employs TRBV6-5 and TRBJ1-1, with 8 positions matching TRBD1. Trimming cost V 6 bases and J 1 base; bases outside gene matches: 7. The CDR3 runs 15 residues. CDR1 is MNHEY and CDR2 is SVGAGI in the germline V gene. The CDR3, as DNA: TGTGCCAGCAGCCTGCAAGGGACAGGGAACACTGAAGCTTTCTTT. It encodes CASSLQGTGNTEAFF.